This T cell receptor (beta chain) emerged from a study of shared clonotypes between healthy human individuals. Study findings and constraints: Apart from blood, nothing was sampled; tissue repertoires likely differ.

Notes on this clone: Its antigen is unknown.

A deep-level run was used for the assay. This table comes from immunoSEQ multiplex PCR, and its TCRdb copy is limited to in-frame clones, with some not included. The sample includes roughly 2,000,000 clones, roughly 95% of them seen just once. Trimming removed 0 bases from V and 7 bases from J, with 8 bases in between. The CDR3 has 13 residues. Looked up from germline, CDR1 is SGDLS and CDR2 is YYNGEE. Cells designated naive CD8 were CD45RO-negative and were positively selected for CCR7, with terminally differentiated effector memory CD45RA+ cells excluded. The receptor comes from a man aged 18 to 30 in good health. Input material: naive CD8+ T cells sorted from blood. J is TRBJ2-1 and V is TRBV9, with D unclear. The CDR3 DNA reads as TGTGCCAGCAGCGTAGAAGCGAGGAATGAGCAGTTCTTC. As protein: CASSVEARNEQFF.